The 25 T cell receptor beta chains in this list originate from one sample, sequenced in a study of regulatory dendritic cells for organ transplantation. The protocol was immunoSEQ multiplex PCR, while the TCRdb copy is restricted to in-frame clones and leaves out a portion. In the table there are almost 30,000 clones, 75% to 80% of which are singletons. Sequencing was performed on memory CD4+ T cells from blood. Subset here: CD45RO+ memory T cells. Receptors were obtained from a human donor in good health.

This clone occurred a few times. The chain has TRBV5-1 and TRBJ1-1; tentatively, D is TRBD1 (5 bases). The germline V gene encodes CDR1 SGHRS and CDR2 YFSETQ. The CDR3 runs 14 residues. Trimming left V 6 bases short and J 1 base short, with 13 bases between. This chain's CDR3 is CASTTIQGNTEAFF. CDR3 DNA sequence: TGCGCCAGCACTACGATTCAGGGGAACACTGAAGCTTTCTTT.

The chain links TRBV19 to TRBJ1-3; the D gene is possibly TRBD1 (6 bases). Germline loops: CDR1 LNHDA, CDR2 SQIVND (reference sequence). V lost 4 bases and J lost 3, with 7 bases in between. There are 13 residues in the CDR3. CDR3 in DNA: TGTGCCAGTAGTAGGGGACATGGAAACACCATATATTTT. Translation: CASSRGHGNTIYF. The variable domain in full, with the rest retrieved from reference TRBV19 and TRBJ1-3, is DGGITQSPKYLFRKEGQNVTLSCEQNLNHDAMYWYRQDPGQGLRLIYYSQIVNDFQKGDIAEGYSVSREKKESFPLTVTSAQKNPTAFYLCASSRGHGNTIYFGEGSWLTVV.

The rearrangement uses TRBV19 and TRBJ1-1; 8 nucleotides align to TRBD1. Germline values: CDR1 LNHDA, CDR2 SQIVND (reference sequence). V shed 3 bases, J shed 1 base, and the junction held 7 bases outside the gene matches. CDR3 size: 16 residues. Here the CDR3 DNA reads TGTGCCAGTAGTATGGTCCGGGGACAGGCGAACACTGAAGCTTTCTTT. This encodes CASSMVRGQANTEAFF. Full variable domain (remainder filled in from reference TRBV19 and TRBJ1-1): DGGITQSPKYLFRKEGQNVTLSCEQNLNHDAMYWYRQDPGQGLRLIYYSQIVNDFQKGDIAEGYSVSREKKESFPLTVTSAQKNPTAFYLCASSMVRGQANTEAFFGQGTRLTVV.

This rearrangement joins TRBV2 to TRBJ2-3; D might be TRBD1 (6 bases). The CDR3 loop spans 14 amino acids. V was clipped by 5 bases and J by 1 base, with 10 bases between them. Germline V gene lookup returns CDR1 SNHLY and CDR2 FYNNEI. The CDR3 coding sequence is TGTGCCAGCAGTTTTGGACAGCGCACAGATACGCAGTATTTT. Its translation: CASSFGQRTDTQYF.

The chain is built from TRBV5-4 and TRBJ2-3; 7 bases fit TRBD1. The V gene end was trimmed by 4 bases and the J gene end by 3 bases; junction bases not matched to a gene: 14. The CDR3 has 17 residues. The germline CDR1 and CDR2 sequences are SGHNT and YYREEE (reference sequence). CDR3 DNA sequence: TGTGCCAGCAGCCCCCCAGGGGGAGCTAGCCGGACAGATACGCAGTATTTT. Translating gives CASSPPGGASRTDTQYF.

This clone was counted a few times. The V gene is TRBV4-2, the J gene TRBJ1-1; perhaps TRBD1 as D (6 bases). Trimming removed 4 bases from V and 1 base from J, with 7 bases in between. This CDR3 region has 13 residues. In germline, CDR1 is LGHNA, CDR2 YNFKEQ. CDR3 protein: CASSLDRNTEAFF. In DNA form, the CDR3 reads TGTGCCAGCAGCCTGGACAGGAACACTGAAGCTTTCTTT.

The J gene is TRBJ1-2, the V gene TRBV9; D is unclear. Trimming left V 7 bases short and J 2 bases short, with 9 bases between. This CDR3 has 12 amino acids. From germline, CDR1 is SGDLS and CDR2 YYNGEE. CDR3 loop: CASSVGNYGYTF. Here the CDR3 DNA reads TGTGCCAGCTCGGTAGGCAACTATGGCTACACCTTC. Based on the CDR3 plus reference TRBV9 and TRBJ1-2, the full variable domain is DSGVTQTPKHLITATGQRVTLRCSPRSGDLSVYWYQQSLDQGLQFLIQYYNGEERAKGNILERFSAQQFPDLHSELNLSSLELGDSALYFCASSVGNYGYTFGSGTRLTVV.

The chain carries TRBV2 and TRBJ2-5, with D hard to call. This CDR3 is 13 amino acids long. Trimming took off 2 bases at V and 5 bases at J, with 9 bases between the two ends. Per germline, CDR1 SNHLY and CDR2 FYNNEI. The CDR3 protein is CASSELELETQYF. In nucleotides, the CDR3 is TGTGCCAGCAGTGAATTAGAGTTGGAGACCCAGTACTTC.

CDR3 DNA sequence: TGTGCCAGCTCATCAAACACAGGGAGGGTAGAGACCCAGTACTTC. This gives the protein CASSSNTGRVETQYF. The chain uses TRBV18 and TRBJ2-5; tentatively, D is TRBD2 (7 bases). The ends were cut back, 5 bases at V and 4 bases at J, with 17 bases in the middle. CDR3 length equals 15 residues. Germline assignment: CDR1 KGHSH and CDR2 LQKENI.

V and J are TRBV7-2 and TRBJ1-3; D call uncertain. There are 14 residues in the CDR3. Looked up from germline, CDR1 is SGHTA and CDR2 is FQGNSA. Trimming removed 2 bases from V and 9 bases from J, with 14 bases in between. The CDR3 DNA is TGTGCCAGCAGCTTAATGAGTGACCCAGGCACCATATATTTT. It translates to CASSLMSDPGTIYF.

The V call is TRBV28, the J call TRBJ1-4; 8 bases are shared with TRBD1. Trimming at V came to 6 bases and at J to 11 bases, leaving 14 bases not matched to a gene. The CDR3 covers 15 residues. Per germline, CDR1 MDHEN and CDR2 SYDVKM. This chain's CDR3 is CASRRTGTGAGKLFF. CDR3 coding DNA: TGTGCCAGCAGACGTACCGGGACAGGCGCCGGGAAACTGTTTTTT.

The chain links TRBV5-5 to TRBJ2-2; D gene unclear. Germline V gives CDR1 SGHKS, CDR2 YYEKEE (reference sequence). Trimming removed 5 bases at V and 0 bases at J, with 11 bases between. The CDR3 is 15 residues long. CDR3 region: CASRLAPSNTGELFF. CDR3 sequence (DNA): TGTGCCAGCAGACTGGCCCCTTCGAACACCGGGGAGCTGTTTTTT.

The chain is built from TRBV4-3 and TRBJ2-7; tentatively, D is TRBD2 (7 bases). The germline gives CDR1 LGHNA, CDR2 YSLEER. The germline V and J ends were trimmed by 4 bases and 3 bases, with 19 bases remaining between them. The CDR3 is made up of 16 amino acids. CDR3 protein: CASSPAGAGADYEQYF. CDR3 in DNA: TGCGCCAGCAGCCCCGCCGGGGCGGGGGCCGACTACGAGCAGTACTTC.

CDR3 sequence reads: CASSPTRNEQFF. The CDR3 bases are TGTGCCAGCAGCCCCACAAGGAATGAGCAGTTCTTC. V gene TRBV5-4 combines with J gene TRBJ2-1; D remains unclear. Per germline, CDR1 SGHNT and CDR2 YYREEE (reference sequence). V lost 4 bases and J 7 bases, leaving 9 bases between the germline ends. This CDR3 comprises 12 residues. Variable domain in full (rest from reference TRBV5-4 and TRBJ2-1): ETGVTQSPTHLIKTRGQQVTLRCSSQSGHNTVSWYQQALGQGPQFIFQYYREEENGRGNFPPRFSGLQFPNYSSELNVNALELDDSALYLCASSPTRNEQFFGPGTRLTVL.

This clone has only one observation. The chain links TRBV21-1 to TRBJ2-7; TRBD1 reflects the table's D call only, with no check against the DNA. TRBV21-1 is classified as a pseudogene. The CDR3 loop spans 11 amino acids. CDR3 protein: CASPQGEEQYF. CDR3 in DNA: TGTGCCAGCCCGCAGGGTGAAGAGCAGTACTTC.

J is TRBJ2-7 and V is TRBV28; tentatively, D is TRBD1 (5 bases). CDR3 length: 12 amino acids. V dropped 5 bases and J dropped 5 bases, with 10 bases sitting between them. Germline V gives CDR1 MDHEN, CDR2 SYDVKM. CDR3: CASSPWGDEQYF. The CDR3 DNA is TGTGCCAGCAGTCCTTGGGGCGACGAGCAGTACTTC. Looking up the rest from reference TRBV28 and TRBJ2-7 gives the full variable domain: DVKVTQSSRYLVKRTGEKVFLECVQDMDHENMFWYRQDPGLGLRLIYFSYDVKMKEKGDIPEGYSVSREKKERFSLILESASTNQTSMYLCASSPWGDEQYFGPGTRLTVT.

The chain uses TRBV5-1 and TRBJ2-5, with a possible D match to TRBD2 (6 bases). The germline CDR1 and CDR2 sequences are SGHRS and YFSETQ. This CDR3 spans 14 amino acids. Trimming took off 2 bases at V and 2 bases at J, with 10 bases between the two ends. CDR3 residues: CASSFSAGQETQYF. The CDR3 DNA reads TGCGCCAGCAGCTTTTCTGCGGGACAAGAGACCCAGTACTTC.

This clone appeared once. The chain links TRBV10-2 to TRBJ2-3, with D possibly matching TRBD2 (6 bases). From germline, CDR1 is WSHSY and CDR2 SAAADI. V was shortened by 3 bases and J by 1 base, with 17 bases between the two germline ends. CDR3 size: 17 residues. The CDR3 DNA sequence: TGCGCCAGCAGTGATCCGGGGCTTTGGGGGGGCACAGATACGCAGTATTTT. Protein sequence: CASSDPGLWGGTDTQYF.

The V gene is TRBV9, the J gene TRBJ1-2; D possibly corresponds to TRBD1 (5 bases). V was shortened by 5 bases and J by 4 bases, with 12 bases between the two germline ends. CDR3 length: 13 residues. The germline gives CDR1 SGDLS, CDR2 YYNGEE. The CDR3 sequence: CASSNSGSYGYTF. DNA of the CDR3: TGTGCCAGCAGTAATTCAGGGAGCTATGGCTACACCTTC.

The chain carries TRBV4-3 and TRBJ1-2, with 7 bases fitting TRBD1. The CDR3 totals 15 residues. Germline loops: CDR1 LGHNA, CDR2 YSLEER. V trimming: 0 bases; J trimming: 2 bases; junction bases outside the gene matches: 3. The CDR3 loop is CASSQEVGQNYGYTF. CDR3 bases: TGCGCCAGCAGCCAAGAAGTGGGACAGAACTATGGCTACACCTTC.

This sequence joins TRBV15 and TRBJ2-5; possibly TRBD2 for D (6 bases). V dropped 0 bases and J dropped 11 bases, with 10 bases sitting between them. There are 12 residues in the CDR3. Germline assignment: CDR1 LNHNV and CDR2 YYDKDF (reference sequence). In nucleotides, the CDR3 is TGTGCCACCAGCAGAGATCGCGGGGAACAGTACTTC. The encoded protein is CATSRDRGEQYF.

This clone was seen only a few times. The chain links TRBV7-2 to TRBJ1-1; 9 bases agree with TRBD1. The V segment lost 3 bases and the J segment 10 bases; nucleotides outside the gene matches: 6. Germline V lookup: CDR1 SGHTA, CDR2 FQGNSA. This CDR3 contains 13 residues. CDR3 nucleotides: TGTGCCAGCAGCTTGGGGACAGGGAGCGCAGCTTTCTTT. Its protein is CASSLGTGSAAFF.

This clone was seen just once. In DNA form, the CDR3 reads TGTGCCTGGACCCGGACAGGGGGTGATGGCTACACCTTC. This encodes CAWTRTGGDGYTF. J is TRBJ1-2 and V is TRBV30; 10 bases agree with TRBD1. Germline V gives CDR1 GTSNPN, CDR2 SVGIG (reference sequence). The CDR3 covers 13 residues. With 4 bases clipped from V and 6 bases from J, the junction kept 5 bases outside the gene matches.

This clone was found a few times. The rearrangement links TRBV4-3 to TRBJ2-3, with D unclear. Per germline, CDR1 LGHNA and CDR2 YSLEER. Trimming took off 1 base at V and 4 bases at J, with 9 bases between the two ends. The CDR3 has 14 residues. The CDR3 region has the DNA TGCGCCAGCAGCCAAGTCGCCGTGGCAGATACGCAGTATTTT. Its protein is CASSQVAVADTQYF.

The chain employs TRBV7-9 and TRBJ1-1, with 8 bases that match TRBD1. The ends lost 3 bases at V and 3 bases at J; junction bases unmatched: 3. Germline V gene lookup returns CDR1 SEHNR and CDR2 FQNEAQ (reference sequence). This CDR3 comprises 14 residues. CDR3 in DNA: TGTGCCAGCAGCTTTGGGACAGGTTACACTGAAGCTTTCTTT. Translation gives CASSFGTGYTEAFF.